This entry lists 27 T cell receptor beta chains sequenced from one sample in a study of CD8+ T cells in alopecia areata. Following extraction, RNA underwent reverse transcription to cDNA, which served as the sequencing template. Sequenced by immunoSEQ multiplex PCR; TCRdb stores in-frame clones only, minus some. The sample contains 100,000 to 150,000 clones, 45% to 60% of which appear only once. Here the sequenced sample was CD4+ T cells sorted from blood, taken at week 0. These receptors were collected from a human donor with alopecia areata.

This sequence joins TRBV2 and TRBJ2-3; TRBD2 matches 12 bases. J gave up 0 bases and V 8 bases, and 6 bases lay outside the gene matches. This CDR3 spans 16 amino acids. Germline assignment: CDR1 SNHLY and CDR2 FYNNEI. Here the CDR3 DNA reads TGTGCCAGCGGCCTAGCGGGGGGGACTAGCACAGATACGCAGTATTTT. Protein: CASGLAGGTSTDTQYF.

The V call is TRBV5-1, the J call TRBJ1-1; D gene uncertain. The CDR3 loop spans 14 amino acids. Germline values: CDR1 SGHRS, CDR2 YFSETQ. Trimming stripped 0 bases from V and 2 bases from J, with 8 bases between. The CDR3 is CASSLARANTEAFF. DNA for the CDR3: TGCGCCAGCAGCTTGGCCCGAGCAAACACTGAAGCTTTCTTT.

In this sample, this clone turned up once. This sequence joins TRBV30 and TRBJ2-5, with D perhaps being TRBD1 or TRBD2 (6 bases each). Germline CDR1 and CDR2: GTSNPN and SVGIG (reference sequence). V was cut by 1 base and J by 4 bases, with 7 bases left in between. This CDR3 is built from 12 residues. The CDR3 coding sequence is TGTGCCTGGAGTGAGGGGGGAGAGACCCAGTACTTC. Encoded protein: CAWSEGGETQYF.

CDR3 region: CASSFGVGATEAFF. In nucleotides, the CDR3 is TGCGCCAGCAGCTTCGGGGTGGGGGCCACTGAAGCTTTCTTT. The chain couples TRBV5-1 to TRBJ1-1; maybe TRBD1 (6 bases). There are 14 residues in the CDR3. The germline CDR1 and CDR2 sequences are SGHRS and YFSETQ. V was cut by 2 bases and J by 4 bases, with 12 bases left in between.

The chain links TRBV7-3 to TRBJ2-5; 9 nucleotides line up with TRBD1. The trim removed 2 bases at V and 5 bases at J, leaving 18 bases unmatched. Germline CDR1 and CDR2: SGHTA and FQGTGA. This CDR3 region has 19 residues. The CDR3 DNA reads as TGTGCCAGCAGCTTATCGGCTCGCGCCGGGACAGGGATGATGGAGACCCAGTACTTC. It codes for CASSLSARAGTGMMETQYF.

The chain recombines TRBV6-6 with TRBJ1-4; D ambiguous. Looked up from germline, CDR1 is MNHNY and CDR2 is SVGAGI (reference sequence). The CDR3 runs 13 residues. Trimming left V 2 bases short and J 8 bases short, with 9 bases between. CDR3 in amino acids: CASSYGEGEKLFF. The DNA of the CDR3 is TGTGCCAGCAGTTACGGGGAAGGCGAAAAACTGTTTTTT.

The rearrangement uses TRBV4-1 and TRBJ2-7; 9 nucleotides agree with TRBD1. V shed 3 bases, J shed 2 bases, and the junction held 8 bases outside the gene matches. This CDR3 is 16 amino acids long. Per germline, CDR1 MGHRA and CDR2 YSYEKL. This CDR3 is CASSQNKQGAPYEQYF. The CDR3 DNA reads as TGCGCCAGCAGCCAGAATAAACAGGGGGCCCCCTACGAGCAGTACTTC.

The CDR3 DNA follows: TGTGCCAGCAGCTTGGACGGGACACTAAATAATCAGCCCCAGCATTTT. It codes for CASSLDGTLNNQPQHF. The chain employs TRBV5-8 and TRBJ1-5; D is possibly TRBD1 (6 bases). V was cut by 0 bases and J by 4 bases, with 14 bases left in between. The CDR3 runs to 16 residues. The germline gives CDR1 SGHTS, CDR2 YDEGEE.

V gene TRBV27 combines with J gene TRBJ2-7, with D possibly being TRBD2 (6 bases). CDR3 length: 12 residues. The V and J ends lost 3 bases and 7 bases respectively, with 10 bases between them. Germline CDR1 reads MNHEY; CDR2 reads SMNVEV (reference sequence). For the CDR3, the DNA is TGTGCCAGCAGTTTCCGGGGGAGGGAGCAGTACTTC. As protein: CASSFRGREQYF.

V and J are TRBV2 and TRBJ1-2, with 8 bases that match TRBD1. The CDR3 length is 13 residues. Germline CDR1 SNHLY, CDR2 FYNNEI. Germline trimming cut 4 bases from V and 8 bases from J; bases unmatched to any gene: 6. This CDR3 is CASSADREGGYTF. CDR3 bases: TGTGCCAGCAGTGCGGACAGGGAGGGAGGCTACACCTTC.

This clone was counted between two and nine times. This chain uses TRBV27 with TRBJ2-1; 7 bases fit TRBD1. The V gene end was trimmed by 8 bases and the J gene end by 0 bases; junction bases not matched to a gene: 4. Germline V gene lookup returns CDR1 MNHEY and CDR2 SMNVEV (reference sequence). This CDR3 comprises 14 residues. CDR3 loop: CASRRDSSYNEQFF. CDR3 nucleotides: TGTGCCAGCCGCCGGGACAGCTCCTACAATGAGCAGTTCTTC.

This chain links TRBV29-1 with TRBJ1-1; D is unresolved. This CDR3 is built from 13 residues. The germline V gene encodes CDR1 SQVTM and CDR2 ANQGSEA. The germline V and J ends were trimmed by 4 bases and 3 bases, with 12 bases remaining between them. In DNA form, the CDR3 reads TGCAGCGTTGCCAGTTCTCGGTACACTGAAGCTTTCTTT. It specifies CSVASSRYTEAFF.

V is TRBV4-2 and J is TRBJ2-5; 14 bases line up with TRBD2. The CDR3 sequence is 17 residues long. Germline CDR1 and CDR2: LGHNA and YNFKEQ. The ends lost 1 base at V and 5 bases at J; junction bases unmatched: 6. As DNA, the CDR3 is TGTGCCAGCAGCCAAGGGACTAGCGGGGGGCCGCAGGAGACCCAGTACTTC. Translation: CASSQGTSGGPQETQYF.

The CDR3 coding sequence is TGTGCCAGCAGCCCGGAGGTCGGTCGGGGCACTGGGGCCAACGTCCTGACTTTC. Protein: CASSPEVGRGTGANVLTF. The chain combines TRBV11-2 with TRBJ2-6; D possibly matches TRBD1 or TRBD2 (5 bases each). The V and J ends lost 5 bases and 2 bases respectively, with 19 bases between them. Germline CDR1 reads SGHAT; CDR2 reads FQNNGV. The length of the CDR3 is 18 residues. The full variable domain, rest sourced from reference TRBV11-2 and TRBJ2-6, is EAGVAQSPRYKIIEKRQSVAFWCNPISGHATLYWYQQILGQGPKLLIQFQNNGVVDDSQLPKDRFSAERLKGVDSTLKIQPAKLEDSAVYLCASSPEVGRGTGANVLTFGAGSRLTVL.

This chain joins TRBV6-5 and TRBJ2-1, with D maybe TRBD2 (6 bases). The CDR3 contains 13 residues. The V and J ends lost 5 bases and 3 bases respectively, with 8 bases between them. The V gene's germline CDR1 is MNHEY and CDR2 SVGAGI. The CDR3 bases are TGTGCCAGCAGTGGGGGGTACTACAATGAGCAGTTCTTC. It encodes CASSGGYYNEQFF.

The chain combines TRBV27 with TRBJ1-6; 12 positions agree with TRBD1. CDR3 size: 17 residues. Germline V gene sequence: CDR1 MNHEY, CDR2 SMNVEV (reference sequence). The V segment lost 5 bases and the J segment 1 base; nucleotides outside the gene matches: 3. The CDR3 nucleotides read TGTGCCAGCAGTGGGGACAGGGGGCCTTCCTATAATTCACCCCTCCACTTT. Residues: CASSGDRGPSYNSPLHF.

The genes are TRBV2 and TRBJ2-7; TRBD2 matches 11 bases. In germline, CDR1 is SNHLY, CDR2 FYNNEI. CDR3 length: 13 amino acids. V lost 4 bases, J lost 7 bases, and 3 bases stayed unmatched. CDR3: CASSGRTSGEQYF. The CDR3, as DNA: TGTGCCAGCAGTGGCAGGACTAGCGGGGAGCAGTACTTC.

In this sample, this clone turned up once. The chain has TRBV30 and TRBJ1-2; D may be TRBD1 (6 bases). The CDR3 is 14 residues long. Germline lookup yields CDR1 GTSNPN and CDR2 SVGIG (reference sequence). V gave up 4 bases and J gave up 8 bases, with 20 bases separating them. CDR3 protein: CAWTHYIRGRGYTF. DNA of the CDR3: TGTGCCTGGACCCATTACATCAGGGGCAGGGGCTACACCTTC.

This clone was counted only a few times. The rearrangement joins TRBV7-2 to TRBJ1-5; 10 bases agree with TRBD1. Germline CDR1 and CDR2: SGHTA and FQGNSA. This CDR3 has 15 amino acids. Losses at the gene ends were 6 bases for V and 7 bases for J; bases not matched to a gene: 9. DNA for the CDR3: TGTGCCAGCAGTTGGGACAGGGGACTACGACAGCCCCAGCATTTT. Protein sequence: CASSWDRGLRQPQHF.

V gene TRBV6-5 combines with J gene TRBJ1-5; tentative D call: TRBD1 (6 bases). V lost 0 bases, J lost 8 bases, and 11 bases lay in between. The CDR3 has 14 residues. Germline CDR1 MNHEY, CDR2 SVGAGI. The CDR3 sequence is CASSYSNREKPQHF. The CDR3 nucleotides read TGTGCCAGCAGTTACTCGAACAGGGAGAAGCCCCAGCATTTT.

The chain employs TRBV9 and TRBJ2-1; D call uncertain. Germline CDR1 is SGDLS and CDR2 is YYNGEE. CDR3 length: 15 amino acids. V was trimmed by 0 bases and J by 4 bases, leaving 11 bases between them. CDR3 region: CASSVDPQSYNEQFF. The CDR3 DNA follows: TGTGCCAGCAGCGTAGACCCTCAAAGTTACAATGAGCAGTTCTTC.

The chain has TRBV5-1 and TRBJ1-2, with D perhaps matching TRBD1 (6 bases). This CDR3 is built from 13 residues. In germline, CDR1 is SGHRS, CDR2 YFSETQ. V was trimmed by 4 bases and J by 4 bases, leaving 11 bases between them. The DNA for the CDR3 is TGCGCCAGCAGCCGGACAGTAGCCTATGGCTACACCTTC. As protein: CASSRTVAYGYTF.

The table lists this clone with a few counts. This chain links TRBV11-2 with TRBJ2-1; 9 bases match TRBD2. This CDR3 is built from 15 residues. The V gene's germline CDR1 is SGHAT and CDR2 FQNNGV. The V gene end was trimmed by 4 bases and the J gene end by 5 bases; junction bases not matched to a gene: 6. The DNA for the CDR3 is TGTGCCAGCAGCTATCGACTAGCGGTGAACAATGAGCAGTTCTTC. This translates into CASSYRLAVNNEQFF.

The chain carries TRBV30 and TRBJ2-5; a weak D match, TRBD2 (6 bases). V lost 3 bases, J lost 9 bases, and 14 bases lay in between. In germline, CDR1 is GTSNPN, CDR2 SVGIG (reference sequence). This CDR3 spans 12 amino acids. CDR3 sequence: CAWSRTTWAQYF. Here the CDR3 DNA reads TGTGCCTGGAGCCGGACTACTTGGGCCCAGTACTTC.

This chain joins TRBV4-3 and TRBJ1-2; D gene ambiguous. V was clipped by 0 bases and J by 6 bases, with 2 bases between them. The CDR3 contains 11 residues. Germline V gene sequence: CDR1 LGHNA, CDR2 YSLEER. The CDR3 loop is CASSQDHGYTF. CDR3 bases: TGCGCCAGCAGCCAAGATCATGGCTACACCTTC.

The chain couples TRBV7-2 to TRBJ2-5; the D gene is possibly TRBD1 (5 bases). There are 15 residues in the CDR3. V was trimmed by 3 bases and J by 1 base, leaving 12 bases between them. Germline CDR1 reads SGHTA; CDR2 reads FQGNSA. CDR3 amino acids: CASSLWGGTQETQYF. The CDR3 coding sequence is TGTGCCAGCAGCTTGTGGGGCGGAACCCAAGAGACCCAGTACTTC.

This clone came up a few times. This CDR3 reads CASTRLNEQFF. The CDR3 coding sequence is TGTGCCAGCACCCGATTAAATGAGCAGTTCTTC. The chain recombines TRBV11-2 with TRBJ2-1; D remains unclear. Trimming pared 7 bases from V and 7 bases from J, leaving 8 bases between. This CDR3 comprises 11 residues. CDR1 SGHAT and CDR2 FQNNGV come from the germline V gene.